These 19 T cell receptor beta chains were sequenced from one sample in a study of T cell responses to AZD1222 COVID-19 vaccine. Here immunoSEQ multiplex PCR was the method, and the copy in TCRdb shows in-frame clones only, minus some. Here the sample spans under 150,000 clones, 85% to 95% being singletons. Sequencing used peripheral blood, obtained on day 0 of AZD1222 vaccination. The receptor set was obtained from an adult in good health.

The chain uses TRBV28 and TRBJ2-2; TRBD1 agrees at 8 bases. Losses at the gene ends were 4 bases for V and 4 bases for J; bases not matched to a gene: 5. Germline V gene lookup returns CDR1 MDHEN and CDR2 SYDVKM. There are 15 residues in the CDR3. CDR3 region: CASSSMGQATGELFF. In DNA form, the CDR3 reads TGTGCCAGCAGTTCCATGGGACAGGCCACCGGGGAGCTGTTTTTT.

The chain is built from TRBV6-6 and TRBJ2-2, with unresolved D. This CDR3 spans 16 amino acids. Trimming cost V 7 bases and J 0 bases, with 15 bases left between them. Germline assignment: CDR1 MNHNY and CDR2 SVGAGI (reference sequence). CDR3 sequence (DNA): TGTGCCAGCATCCCTCTAGAGAGAACGAACACCGGGGAGCTGTTTTTT. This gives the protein CASIPLERTNTGELFF.

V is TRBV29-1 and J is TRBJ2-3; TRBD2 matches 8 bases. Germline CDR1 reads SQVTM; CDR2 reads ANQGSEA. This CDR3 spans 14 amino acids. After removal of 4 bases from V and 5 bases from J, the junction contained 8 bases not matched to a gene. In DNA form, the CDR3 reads TGCAGCGTTGGTCTAGCGGGCGAGGGAGATACGCAGTATTTT. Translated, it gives CSVGLAGEGDTQYF.

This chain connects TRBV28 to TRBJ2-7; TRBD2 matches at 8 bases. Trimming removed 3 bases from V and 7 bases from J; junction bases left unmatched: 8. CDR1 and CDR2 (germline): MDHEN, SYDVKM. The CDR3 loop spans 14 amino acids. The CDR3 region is CASSFNRGGLEQYF. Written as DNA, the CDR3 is TGTGCCAGCAGTTTTAACCGCGGGGGGTTGGAGCAGTACTTC.

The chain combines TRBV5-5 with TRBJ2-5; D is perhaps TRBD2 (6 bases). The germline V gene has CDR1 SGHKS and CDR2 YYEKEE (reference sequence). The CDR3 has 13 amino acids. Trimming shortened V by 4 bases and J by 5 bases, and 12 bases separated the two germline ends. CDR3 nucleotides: TGTGCCAGCAGCCCAGGACTAACGGAGACCCAGTACTTC. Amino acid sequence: CASSPGLTETQYF.

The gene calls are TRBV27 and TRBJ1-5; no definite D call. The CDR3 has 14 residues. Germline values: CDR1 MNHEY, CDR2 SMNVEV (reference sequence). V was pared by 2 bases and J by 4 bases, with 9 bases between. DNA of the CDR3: TGTGCCAGCAGTTTAATGTTGGGGAATCAGCCCCAGCATTTT. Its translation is CASSLMLGNQPQHF.

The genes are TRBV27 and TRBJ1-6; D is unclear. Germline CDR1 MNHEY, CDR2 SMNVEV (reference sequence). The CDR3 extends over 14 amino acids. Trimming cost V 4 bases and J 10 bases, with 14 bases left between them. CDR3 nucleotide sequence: TGTGCCAGCAGTTGGTCCCCCCCGGGCTCACCCCTCCACTTT. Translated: CASSWSPPGSPLHF.

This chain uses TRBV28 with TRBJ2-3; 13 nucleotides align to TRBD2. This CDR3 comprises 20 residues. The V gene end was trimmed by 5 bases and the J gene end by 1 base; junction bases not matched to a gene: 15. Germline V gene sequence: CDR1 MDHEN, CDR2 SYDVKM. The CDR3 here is CASSPLTSGRRKEGTDTQYF. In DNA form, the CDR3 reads TGTGCCAGCAGTCCCTTGACTAGCGGGAGGAGGAAGGAGGGCACAGATACGCAGTATTTT.

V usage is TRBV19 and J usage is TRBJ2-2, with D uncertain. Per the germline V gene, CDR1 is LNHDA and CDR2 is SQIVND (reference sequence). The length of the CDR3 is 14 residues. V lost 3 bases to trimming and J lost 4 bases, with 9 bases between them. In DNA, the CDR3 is TGTGCCAGTAGTATTGTGGCGAGCACCGGGGAGCTGTTTTTT. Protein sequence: CASSIVASTGELFF. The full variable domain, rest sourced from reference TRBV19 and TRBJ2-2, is DGGITQSPKYLFRKEGQNVTLSCEQNLNHDAMYWYRQDPGQGLRLIYYSQIVNDFQKGDIAEGYSVSREKKESFPLTVTSAQKNPTAFYLCASSIVASTGELFFGEGSRLTVL.

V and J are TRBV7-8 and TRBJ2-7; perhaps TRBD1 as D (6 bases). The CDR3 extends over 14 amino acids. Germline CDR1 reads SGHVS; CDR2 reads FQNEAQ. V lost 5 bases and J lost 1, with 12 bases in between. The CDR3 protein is CASSLDRPSYEQYF. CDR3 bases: TGTGCCAGCAGCCTGGACAGACCTTCCTACGAGCAGTACTTC. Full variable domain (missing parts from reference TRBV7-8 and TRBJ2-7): GAGVSQSPRYKVAKRGQDVALRCDPISGHVSLFWYQQALGQGPEFLTYFQNEAQLDKSGLPSDRFFAERPEGSVSTLKIQRTQQEDSAVYLCASSLDRPSYEQYFGPGTRLTVT.

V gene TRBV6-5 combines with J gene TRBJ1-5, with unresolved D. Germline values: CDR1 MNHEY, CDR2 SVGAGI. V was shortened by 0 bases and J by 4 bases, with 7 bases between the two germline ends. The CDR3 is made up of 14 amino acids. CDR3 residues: CASSYSAENQPQHF. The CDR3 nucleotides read TGTGCCAGCAGTTACTCGGCCGAGAATCAGCCCCAGCATTTT.

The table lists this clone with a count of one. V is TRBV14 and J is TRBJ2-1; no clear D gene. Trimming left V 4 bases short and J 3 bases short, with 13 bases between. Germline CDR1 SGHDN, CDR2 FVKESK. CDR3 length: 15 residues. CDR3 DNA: TGTGCCAGCAGCCCCTCGGGTTGGTACTACAATGAGCAGTTCTTC. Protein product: CASSPSGWYYNEQFF.

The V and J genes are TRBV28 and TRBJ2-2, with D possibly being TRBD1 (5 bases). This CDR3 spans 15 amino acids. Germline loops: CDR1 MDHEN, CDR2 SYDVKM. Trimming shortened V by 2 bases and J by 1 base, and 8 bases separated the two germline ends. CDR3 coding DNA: TGTGCCAGCAGTTTAAGGACACAGAACACCGGGGAGCTGTTTTTT. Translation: CASSLRTQNTGELFF.

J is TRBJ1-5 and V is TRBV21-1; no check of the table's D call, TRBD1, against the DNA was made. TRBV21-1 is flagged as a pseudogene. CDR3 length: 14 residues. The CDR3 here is CASSTDRRYQPQHF. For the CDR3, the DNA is TGTGCCAGCAGCACCGACAGGCGCTATCAGCCCCAGCATTTT.

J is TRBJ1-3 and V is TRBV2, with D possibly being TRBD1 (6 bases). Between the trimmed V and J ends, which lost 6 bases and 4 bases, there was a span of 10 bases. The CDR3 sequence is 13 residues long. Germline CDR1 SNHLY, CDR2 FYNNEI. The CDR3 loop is CASRQGLGNTIYF. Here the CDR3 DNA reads TGTGCCAGCAGGCAGGGGCTCGGAAACACCATATATTTT.

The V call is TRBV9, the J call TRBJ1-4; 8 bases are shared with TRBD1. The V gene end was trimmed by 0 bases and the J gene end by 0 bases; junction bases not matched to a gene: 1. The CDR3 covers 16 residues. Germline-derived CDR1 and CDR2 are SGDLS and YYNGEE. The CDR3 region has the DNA TGTGCCAGCAGCGTAGGGGACAGGACAACTAATGAAAAACTGTTTTTT. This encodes CASSVGDRTTNEKLFF.

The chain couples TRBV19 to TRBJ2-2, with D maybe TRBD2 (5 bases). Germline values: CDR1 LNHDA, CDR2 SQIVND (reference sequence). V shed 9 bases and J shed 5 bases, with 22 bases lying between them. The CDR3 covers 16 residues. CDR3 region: CASLFSSLERTGELFF. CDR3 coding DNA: TGTGCCAGCCTATTTTCAAGCTTGGAGCGGACCGGGGAGCTGTTTTTT.

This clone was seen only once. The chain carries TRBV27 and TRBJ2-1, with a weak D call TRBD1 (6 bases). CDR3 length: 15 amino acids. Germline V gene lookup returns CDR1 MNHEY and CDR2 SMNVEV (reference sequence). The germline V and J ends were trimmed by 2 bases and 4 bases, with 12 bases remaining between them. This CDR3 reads CASSLILDSYNEQFF. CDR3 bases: TGTGCCAGCAGTTTAATATTGGACAGTTACAATGAGCAGTTCTTC.

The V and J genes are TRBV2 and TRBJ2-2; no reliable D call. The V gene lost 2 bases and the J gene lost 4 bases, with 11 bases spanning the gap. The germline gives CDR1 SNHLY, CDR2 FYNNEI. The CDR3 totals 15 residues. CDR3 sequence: CASSEPLGSTGELFF. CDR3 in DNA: TGTGCCAGCAGTGAACCCCTCGGCAGCACCGGGGAGCTGTTTTTT.